This record looks at one T cell receptor (beta chain) sequence and its context. Per the original data handling: Estimated nucleated cell counts came from reference gene primer amplification. Produced via immunoSEQ multiplex PCR; TCRdb's table is partial and in-frame only. The DNA gave D and trimming, while V, J and clone size come from that table. Of more than 200,000 clones in the sample, 80% to 90% were seen once. Seattle patient enrollment occurred during active infection, with longitudinal follow-up thereafter. The data belong to a study of blood T cell repertoires in COVID-19. Study-level background: Specimens from acute and convalescent COVID-19 originated in the United States, Italy and Spain. The cDNA or gDNA used as material had been derived from T cells, B-cell-depleted T cells, or PBMCs.

CDR1 is SGHNT, CDR2 YYREEE, per germline (reference sequence). Trimming took 4 bases from V and 1 from J, leaving 11 bases between them. CDR3 length equals 14 residues. Sequencing input: peripheral blood. J is TRBJ2-5 and V is TRBV5-4; D remains ambiguous. The receptor comes from a woman over 75 with COVID-19, enrolled during active disease. CDR3 bases: TGTGCCAGCAGCCGGCAGGCCGTCCAAGAGACCCAGTACTTC. Translated, it gives CASSRQAVQETQYF.